This TCR beta chain was identified in a study of cytomegalovirus exposure and HLA in healthy donors. Study-wide results and caveats: Another analysis was done later, and it associated approximately 15,000 TCR beta sequences with HLA alleles at 0.05 false discovery rate.

With respect to this clone: Antigen: not known.

Trimming pared 5 bases from V and 7 bases from J, leaving 11 bases between. The germline V gene encodes CDR1 LNHDA and CDR2 SQIVND (reference sequence). This CDR3 has 12 residues. The PCR ran on 60 Vbeta and 13 Jbeta primers. Method: immunoSEQ multiplex PCR; TCRdb's copy keeps in-frame clones and lacks some. The data contain about 140,000 clones, 79% of them singletons. The sequencing sample was made of PBMCs. This receptor was taken from a male donor in good health and CMV-seronegative. This chain joins TRBV19 and TRBJ1-2; maybe TRBD1 (5 bases). The CDR3 region is CASSSQGPGYTF. The DNA for the CDR3 is TGTGCCAGTAGTTCCCAGGGTCCTGGCTACACCTTC.